What follows describes a single T cell receptor beta chain. In the original processing: From reference gene primer amplification, estimates of nucleated cell counts were derived. Profiling relied on immunoSEQ multiplex PCR, and the TCRdb table lists in-frame clones only, not all of them. That table furnishes V, J and clone size, whereas the DNA furnished D and trimming. The sample gives about 240,000 clones, around 86% of which show up once; roughly 10% is in the top ten. This sample is part of a study of blood T cell repertoires in COVID-19. At the level of the study: Sources were T cells, B-cell-depleted T cells, or PBMCs; the material itself was cDNA or gDNA.

Deletions cut 4 bases from V and 5 bases from J, with 23 bases between. Germline-derived CDR1 and CDR2 are SGHVS and FQNEAQ. The CDR3 extends over 17 amino acids. It was during active infection that Seattle patients were enrolled and then longitudinally followed. The sample consisted of peripheral blood. This clonotype originated in a woman between 45 and 65 years old with COVID-19, enrolled during active disease. This chain connects TRBV7-8 to TRBJ1-1, with a tentative D call TRBD1 (6 bases). The CDR3 sequence: CASSSYRGGGSGTEAFF. In DNA form, the CDR3 reads TGTGCCAGCAGCTCCTACCGAGGGGGGGGCTCGGGGACTGAAGCTTTCTTT.